Below, 21 T cell receptor beta chains from the same sample are listed, as sequenced in a study of blood T cell repertoires in COVID-19. Libraries were prepared by immunoSEQ multiplex PCR; TCRdb keeps only in-frame clonotypes and omits some of them. The table records 15,000 to 20,000 clones, around 88% of them present only once. Sequencing was performed on peripheral blood. All receptors derive from a woman aged 60-75 years with active COVID-19.

The rearrangement joins TRBV7-3 to TRBJ2-1; TRBD1 aligns across 7 bases. CDR1 and CDR2 from the germline V gene are SGHTA and FQGTGA. V shed 7 bases and J 3 bases; nucleotides not matched to a gene: 12. CDR3 length equals 16 residues. CDR3 DNA sequence: TGTGCCAGCACCCAACTCCCAGGGGGACGCTACAATGAGCAGTTCTTC. It codes for CASTQLPGGRYNEQFF.

The V gene is TRBV3-1 (or the pseudogene TRBV3-2), the J gene TRBJ1-4; 9 bases agree with TRBD1. Trimming took 5 bases from V and 6 from J; bases not matched to a gene: 4. Germline V gives CDR1 LGHDT, CDR2 YNNKEL (reference sequence). CDR3 size: 14 residues. The CDR3 DNA reads TGTGCCAGCAGCTACAGGGGGCAGTATGAAAAACTGTTTTTT. This gives the protein CASSYRGQYEKLFF.

The gene calls are TRBV19 and TRBJ1-1; weak D call: TRBD1 (6 bases). Trimming shortened V by 7 bases and J by 0 bases, and 18 bases separated the two germline ends. From germline, CDR1 is LNHDA and CDR2 SQIVND (reference sequence). This CDR3 contains 16 residues. The chain's CDR3 is CASTQKLGQVNTEAFF. CDR3 in DNA: TGTGCCAGTACCCAGAAGCTGGGACAAGTGAACACTGAAGCTTTCTTT. Full variable domain (missing parts from reference TRBV19 and TRBJ1-1): DGGITQSPKYLFRKEGQNVTLSCEQNLNHDAMYWYRQDPGQGLRLIYYSQIVNDFQKGDIAEGYSVSREKKESFPLTVTSAQKNPTAFYLCASTQKLGQVNTEAFFGQGTRLTVV.

The rearrangement links TRBV28 to TRBJ1-2, with a weak D call TRBD1 (6 bases). The CDR3 has 16 residues. Germline CDR1 reads MDHEN; CDR2 reads SYDVKM. Trimming took 5 bases from V and 4 from J, leaving 20 bases between them. Here the CDR3 DNA reads TGTGCCAGCAGTCCACCTTGGGGGGGCTTGCTCTATGGCTACACCTTC. Translation gives CASSPPWGGLLYGYTF.

This chain links TRBV5-4 with TRBJ1-2; D is uncertain. Germline CDR1 reads SGHNT; CDR2 reads YYREEE (reference sequence). The CDR3 sequence is 13 residues long. Trimming stripped 4 bases from V and 4 bases from J, with 11 bases between. The CDR3 bases are TGTGCCAGCAGCACACAGAGAATCTATGGCTACACCTTC. Encoded protein: CASSTQRIYGYTF.

This chain uses TRBV6-5 with TRBJ2-3, with 13 bases fitting TRBD2. CDR1 is MNHEY, CDR2 SVGAGI, per germline. J lost 8 bases, V lost 6 bases, and 8 bases had no gene match. CDR3 length equals 15 residues. This CDR3 reads CASRTSGGALATQYF. The CDR3 coding sequence is TGTGCCAGCAGAACTAGCGGGGGGGCCTTGGCTACGCAGTATTTT.

This chain links TRBV19 with TRBJ1-2; possibly TRBD1 for D (5 bases). In germline, CDR1 is LNHDA, CDR2 SQIVND (reference sequence). This CDR3 is built from 13 residues. V lost 6 bases to trimming and J lost 2 bases, with 10 bases between them. As DNA, the CDR3 is TGTGCCAGTAGGACTCAGGGAAACTATGGCTACACCTTC. This encodes CASRTQGNYGYTF.

The chain carries TRBV12-2 and TRBJ1-2; the DNA was not compared with TRBD1, the D call given in the table. TRBV12-2 is described as a pseudogene. CDR3 length: 15 amino acids. The CDR3 bases are TGTGCAAGTCGCTTATTTGGACAGACCTCCTATGGCTACACCTTC. Residues: CASRLFGQTSYGYTF.

CDR3 DNA sequence: TGCAGTCCTAAAGGACAGGGGGTCTGGTTCTTC. Its protein product is CSPKGQGVWFF. The chain couples TRBV20-1 to TRBJ2-1; 10 positions match TRBD1. CDR3 length: 11 residues. J was trimmed by 15 bases and V by 8 bases; bases with no gene match: 10. CDR1 is DFQATT and CDR2 is SNEGSKA in the germline V gene (reference sequence).

The chain carries TRBV9 and TRBJ2-7; TRBD2 aligns across 8 bases. The V gene's germline CDR1 is SGDLS and CDR2 YYNGEE. This CDR3 has 15 amino acids. Losses at the gene ends were 1 base for V and 1 base for J; bases not matched to a gene: 4. CDR3 in amino acids: CASSVLAGPSYEQYF. DNA for the CDR3: TGTGCCAGCAGCGTACTAGCGGGCCCATCCTACGAGCAGTACTTC.

The CDR3 nucleotides read TGCGCCAGCAGCTCGGGACAGGGGGCGCTTTTAGGAAACACCATATATTTT. Residues: CASSSGQGALLGNTIYF. The rearrangement uses TRBV5-1 and TRBJ1-3, with 12 bases matching TRBD1. Germline CDR1 reads SGHRS; CDR2 reads YFSETQ. The CDR3 length is 17 residues. V shed 3 bases and J 4 bases; nucleotides not matched to a gene: 8. Variable domain in full (rest from reference TRBV5-1 and TRBJ1-3): KAGVTQTPRYLIKTRGQQVTLSCSPISGHRSVSWYQQTPGQGLQFLFEYFSETQRNKGNFPGRFSGRQFSNSRSEMNVSTLELGDSALYLCASSSGQGALLGNTIYFGEGSWLTVV.

This chain joins TRBV2 and TRBJ1-4, with a tentative D call TRBD1 (5 bases). The germline V and J ends were trimmed by 7 bases and 8 bases, with 14 bases remaining between them. Germline V lookup: CDR1 SNHLY, CDR2 FYNNEI. The CDR3 has 13 amino acids. DNA for the CDR3: TGTGCCAGCATCACAGGAGCATCCGAAAAACTGTTTTTT. Amino acids: CASITGASEKLFF.

The chain has TRBV20-1 and TRBJ1-2, with D hard to call. The CDR3 extends over 15 amino acids. V was pared by 3 bases and J by 0 bases, with 14 bases between. Germline values: CDR1 DFQATT, CDR2 SNEGSKA (reference sequence). The CDR3 sequence is CSASVVGRANYGYTF. CDR3 coding DNA: TGCAGTGCTAGTGTCGTAGGGAGAGCTAACTATGGCTACACCTTC.

The gene calls are TRBV5-1 and TRBJ1-1; 7 nucleotides line up with TRBD1. In germline, CDR1 is SGHRS, CDR2 YFSETQ. With 2 bases clipped from V and 0 bases from J, the junction kept 4 bases outside the gene matches. This CDR3 contains 15 residues. The CDR3 is CASSFLGQMNTEAFF. For the CDR3, the DNA is TGCGCCAGCAGCTTCTTGGGACAGATGAACACTGAAGCTTTCTTT.

The gene calls are TRBV23-1 and TRBJ2-7; 9 positions match TRBD1. TRBV23-1 is labeled an ORF, and its function is uncertain. The CDR3 totals 16 residues. The trim removed 3 bases at V and 0 bases at J, leaving 6 bases unmatched. This CDR3 reads CASSQPDRGVSYEQYF. CDR3 in DNA: TGCGCCAGCAGTCAGCCTGACAGGGGGGTCTCCTACGAGCAGTACTTC.

The rearrangement joins TRBV9 to TRBJ2-5; 14 bases map to TRBD2. Germline CDR1 reads SGDLS; CDR2 reads YYNGEE. The CDR3 extends over 15 amino acids. Trimming took 5 bases from V and 5 from J; bases not matched to a gene: 5. The CDR3 nucleotides read TGTGCCAGCAGTCGGACTAGCGGGAGGTATGAGACCCAGTACTTC. Protein sequence: CASSRTSGRYETQYF.

This clone was seen just once. CDR3 protein: CASSQAPGSSQPQHF. The CDR3 DNA follows: TGTGCCAGCAGCCAAGCTCCGGGTTCTTCTCAGCCCCAGCATTTT. The V call is TRBV3-1 (or the pseudogene TRBV3-2), the J call TRBJ1-5; no definite D call. With 1 base removed from V and 6 bases from J, the gap between germline ends came to 13 bases. The CDR3 length is 15 residues. Germline lookup yields CDR1 LGHDT and CDR2 YNNKEL (reference sequence).

This chain links TRBV15 with TRBJ1-5, with 10 bases matching TRBD1. J gave up 6 bases and V 4 bases, and 6 bases lay outside the gene matches. The CDR3 extends over 15 amino acids. Germline V CDR1 and CDR2: LNHNV, YYDKDF (reference sequence). The CDR3 DNA reads TGTGCCACCAGCAAGGGACAGGGGACCCCTCAGCCCCAGCATTTT. Translated, it gives CATSKGQGTPQPQHF.

The rearrangement uses TRBV19 and TRBJ1-2; 7 positions match TRBD1. V was clipped by 1 base and J by 8 bases; unmatched bases: 4. The germline V gene has CDR1 LNHDA and CDR2 SQIVND (reference sequence). The length of the CDR3 is 13 residues. The DNA of the CDR3 is TGTGCCAGTAGTATAGGACAGGGAGGCGGCTACACCTTC. Translated, it gives CASSIGQGGGYTF.

The chain uses TRBV18 and TRBJ1-4, with D possibly matching TRBD1 (5 bases). The germline V and J ends were trimmed by 3 bases and 4 bases, with 15 bases remaining between them. The CDR3 loop spans 16 amino acids. CDR1 is KGHSH and CDR2 is LQKENI in the germline V gene. Here the CDR3 reads CASSPPMDKRNEKLFF. The CDR3 DNA reads TGTGCCAGCTCACCCCCGATGGACAAGCGTAATGAAAAACTGTTTTTT.

J is TRBJ1-2 and V is TRBV6-5; no clear D gene. The V gene's germline CDR1 is MNHEY and CDR2 SVGAGI. V was trimmed by 0 bases and J by 2 bases, leaving 13 bases between them. This CDR3 comprises 16 residues. CDR3 protein: CASSYSRLTLNYGYTF. CDR3 sequence (DNA): TGTGCCAGCAGTTACTCGAGGTTGACGTTGAACTATGGCTACACCTTC.